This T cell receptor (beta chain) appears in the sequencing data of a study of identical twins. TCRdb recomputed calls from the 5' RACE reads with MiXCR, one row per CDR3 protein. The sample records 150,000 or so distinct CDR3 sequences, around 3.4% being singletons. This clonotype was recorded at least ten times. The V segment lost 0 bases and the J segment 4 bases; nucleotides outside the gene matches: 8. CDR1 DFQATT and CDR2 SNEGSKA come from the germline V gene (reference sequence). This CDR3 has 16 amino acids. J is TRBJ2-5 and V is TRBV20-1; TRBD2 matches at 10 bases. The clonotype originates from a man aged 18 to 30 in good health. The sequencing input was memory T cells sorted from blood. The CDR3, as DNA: TGCAGTGCTAGAGATTTTAGCGGGAGGCTTTTAGAGACCCAGTACTTC. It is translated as CSARDFSGRLLETQYF.